A single sample is the source of the 20 T cell receptor beta chains below, sequenced in a study of blood T cell repertoires in COVID-19. TCRdb's table, derived via immunoSEQ multiplex PCR, lists solely in-frame clones and lacks some. The data contain under 250,000 clones, over 70% of them singletons. Specimen: peripheral blood. The receptors were sampled from a woman in her 70s with acute or convalescent COVID-19.

The rearrangement uses TRBV29-1 and TRBJ2-3; 9 bases align to TRBD2. The CDR3 has 13 residues. Germline CDR1 is SQVTM and CDR2 is ANQGSEA. V shed 4 bases and J 9 bases; nucleotides not matched to a gene: 8. The CDR3 sequence is CSVGLRLAETQYF. DNA of the CDR3: TGCAGCGTTGGGCTGCGACTAGCGGAAACGCAGTATTTT.

V and J are TRBV2 and TRBJ1-4; D is uncertain. The CDR3 is made up of 12 amino acids. Germline loops: CDR1 SNHLY, CDR2 FYNNEI. V gave up 6 bases and J gave up 8 bases, with 10 bases separating them. CDR3 residues: CASSLNREKLFF. The CDR3 bases are TGTGCCAGCAGCCTAAACCGGGAAAAACTGTTTTTT.

The V and J genes are TRBV28 and TRBJ2-3, with D possibly TRBD1 on 6 matching bases. Per germline, CDR1 MDHEN and CDR2 SYDVKM. The CDR3 is made up of 13 amino acids. V lost 5 bases and J lost 2, with 8 bases in between. The CDR3 DNA is TGTGCCAGCAGTCGGGACACCACAGATACGCAGTATTTT. Protein: CASSRDTTDTQYF. Together with reference TRBV28 and TRBJ2-3, the CDR3 gives the full variable domain: DVKVTQSSRYLVKRTGEKVFLECVQDMDHENMFWYRQDPGLGLRLIYFSYDVKMKEKGDIPEGYSVSREKKERFSLILESASTNQTSMYLCASSRDTTDTQYFGPGTRLTVL.

The V call is TRBV19, the J call TRBJ2-3, with D possibly matching TRBD1 (5 bases). V was cut by 4 bases and J by 1 base, with 9 bases left in between. Germline CDR1 is LNHDA and CDR2 is SQIVND (reference sequence). CDR3 size: 14 residues. The CDR3 coding sequence is TGTGCCAGTAGTAGGGGCGTCGGCACAGATACGCAGTATTTT. Its protein product is CASSRGVGTDTQYF.

J is TRBJ2-2 and V is TRBV10-3; the D is unclear. The CDR3 covers 10 residues. Trimming took off 10 bases at V and 5 bases at J, with 5 bases between the two ends. Germline CDR1 reads ENHRY; CDR2 reads SYGVKD. CDR3 DNA: TGTGCCACCGGGACCGGGGAGCTGTTTTTT. Protein: CATGTGELFF.

This sequence joins TRBV3-1 (or the pseudogene TRBV3-2) and TRBJ2-2; 10 nucleotides match TRBD2. This CDR3 has 16 residues. J was trimmed by 6 bases and V by 4 bases; bases with no gene match: 8. The germline CDR1 and CDR2 sequences are LGHDT and YNNKEL (reference sequence). CDR3 sequence: CASSPIAGGYAGELFF. For the CDR3, the DNA is TGTGCCAGCAGCCCGATAGCGGGAGGATATGCCGGGGAGCTGTTTTTT.

The J gene is TRBJ2-7, the V gene TRBV2, with a weak D call TRBD2 (5 bases). CDR1 is SNHLY and CDR2 is FYNNEI in the germline V gene. This CDR3 is built from 11 residues. Trimming shortened V by 5 bases and J by 6 bases, and 8 bases separated the two germline ends. CDR3 amino acids: CASSLGGEQYF. In nucleotides, the CDR3 is TGTGCCAGCAGTCTAGGAGGCGAGCAGTACTTC. The variable domain in full, with the rest retrieved from reference TRBV2 and TRBJ2-7, is EPEVTQTPSHQVTQMGQEVILRCVPISNHLYFYWYRQILGQKVEFLVSFYNNEISEKSEIFDDQFSVERPDGSNFTLKIRSTKLEDSAMYFCASSLGGEQYFGPGTRLTVT.

The genes are TRBV30 and TRBJ1-2, with D possibly TRBD1 on 5 matching bases. Per germline, CDR1 GTSNPN and CDR2 SVGIG (reference sequence). The CDR3 runs to 14 residues. V was pared by 1 base and J by 4 bases, with 13 bases between. The CDR3 here is CAWSAGGLVYGYTF. CDR3 bases: TGTGCCTGGAGTGCCGGGGGGTTGGTCTATGGCTACACCTTC.

This chain joins TRBV7-2 and TRBJ2-2; 8 nucleotides align to TRBD2. V shed 6 bases and J 0 bases; nucleotides not matched to a gene: 6. This CDR3 has 16 amino acids. The germline gives CDR1 SGHTA, CDR2 FQGNSA. The chain's CDR3 is CASSFQLAANTGELFF. Written as DNA, the CDR3 is TGTGCCAGCAGTTTTCAACTAGCGGCGAACACCGGGGAGCTGTTTTTT.

This rearrangement joins TRBV5-8 to TRBJ1-2; D is ambiguous. The CDR3 has 14 residues. V lost 1 base and J lost 2, with 9 bases in between. Germline V gene data show CDR1 as SGHTS and CDR2 as YDEGEE. CDR3 protein: CASSLNSPNYGYTF. The CDR3 coding sequence is TGTGCCAGCAGCTTGAACAGCCCCAACTATGGCTACACCTTC.

V is TRBV29-1 and J is TRBJ1-5, with TRBD1 identical over 7 bases. Germline loops: CDR1 SQVTM, CDR2 ANQGSEA. J gave up 5 bases and V 5 bases, and 12 bases lay outside the gene matches. This CDR3 has 15 amino acids. The CDR3 loop is CSVQYRGGWDQPQHF. The CDR3 DNA follows: TGCAGCGTTCAGTACAGGGGCGGTTGGGATCAGCCCCAGCATTTT.

V and J are TRBV5-5 and TRBJ2-3; the match to TRBD2 covers 10 bases. The J segment lost 6 bases and the V segment lost 0 bases, leaving 16 bases of the junction unmatched. Germline V CDR1 and CDR2: SGHKS, YYEKEE (reference sequence). The CDR3 spans 19 residues. DNA for the CDR3: TGTGCCAGCAGCTTGGCCGGAAGCGGGAGGGCTCGGACGGCGGATACGCAGTATTTT. As protein: CASSLAGSGRARTADTQYF.

The rearrangement links TRBV20-1 to TRBJ2-7, with 9 bases that match TRBD2. The germline V gene encodes CDR1 DFQATT and CDR2 SNEGSKA (reference sequence). J gave up 5 bases and V 3 bases, and 5 bases lay outside the gene matches. CDR3 size: 13 residues. This CDR3 reads CSASWASGDEQYF. Here the CDR3 DNA reads TGCAGTGCTAGTTGGGCTAGCGGGGACGAGCAGTACTTC.

Written as DNA, the CDR3 is TGTGCCAGCAGCCCCAGGGGTATCTCCTACAATGAGCAGTTCTTC. It encodes CASSPRGISYNEQFF. The V call is TRBV7-2, the J call TRBJ2-1, with D perhaps TRBD1 (6 bases). The V and J ends lost 5 bases and 0 bases respectively, with 11 bases between them. The CDR3 length is 15 residues. Germline loops: CDR1 SGHTA, CDR2 FQGNSA.

The chain couples TRBV6-5 to TRBJ2-7, with TRBD2 as a possible D gene (6 bases). CDR1 is MNHEY and CDR2 is SVGAGI in the germline V gene. Trimming took off 2 bases at V and 2 bases at J, with 16 bases between the two ends. This CDR3 has 16 residues. CDR3 in DNA: TGTGCCAGCAGTTACCTTACTCGGCGGGGCCCCTACGAGCAGTACTTC. Protein: CASSYLTRRGPYEQYF.

The chain recombines TRBV28 with TRBJ2-5; the D gene is possibly TRBD2 (6 bases). Germline loops: CDR1 MDHEN, CDR2 SYDVKM. The CDR3 covers 14 residues. The V and J ends lost 6 bases and 1 base respectively, with 12 bases between them. The CDR3 DNA follows: TGTGCCAGCAGAATAACGGGGGTCCAAGAGACCCAGTACTTC. Translated: CASRITGVQETQYF.

The gene calls are TRBV28 and TRBJ1-1; D gene uncertain. There are 14 residues in the CDR3. Deletions cut 7 bases from V and 0 bases from J, with 12 bases between. The germline V gene encodes CDR1 MDHEN and CDR2 SYDVKM. This CDR3 is CASTPGGLNTEAFF. CDR3 sequence (DNA): TGTGCCAGCACCCCAGGAGGATTGAACACTGAAGCTTTCTTT.

The chain is built from TRBV29-1 and TRBJ1-1; 8 bases fit TRBD1. J lost 4 bases, V lost 7 bases, and 8 bases had no gene match. The CDR3 consists of 13 residues. CDR1 SQVTM and CDR2 ANQGSEA come from the germline V gene. The CDR3 DNA reads as TGCAGCGCACGGACAGGGACTCGCACTGAAGCTTTCTTT. Protein: CSARTGTRTEAFF.

The rearrangement links TRBV28 to TRBJ1-3; D is uncertain. Looked up from germline, CDR1 is MDHEN and CDR2 is SYDVKM. The V end lost 3 bases, the J end lost 4 bases, and 10 bases lay between the germline ends. The CDR3 contains 14 residues. This chain's CDR3 is CASSFAGIGNTIYF. In DNA, the CDR3 is TGTGCCAGCAGTTTCGCGGGTATAGGAAACACCATATATTTT.

The chain combines TRBV21-1 with TRBJ1-2. TRBV21-1 is labeled a pseudogene. The CDR3 is 11 residues long. CDR3 amino acids: CASMEGGNYTF. Written as DNA, the CDR3 is TGTGCCAGCATGGAGGGGGGGAACTACACCTTC.